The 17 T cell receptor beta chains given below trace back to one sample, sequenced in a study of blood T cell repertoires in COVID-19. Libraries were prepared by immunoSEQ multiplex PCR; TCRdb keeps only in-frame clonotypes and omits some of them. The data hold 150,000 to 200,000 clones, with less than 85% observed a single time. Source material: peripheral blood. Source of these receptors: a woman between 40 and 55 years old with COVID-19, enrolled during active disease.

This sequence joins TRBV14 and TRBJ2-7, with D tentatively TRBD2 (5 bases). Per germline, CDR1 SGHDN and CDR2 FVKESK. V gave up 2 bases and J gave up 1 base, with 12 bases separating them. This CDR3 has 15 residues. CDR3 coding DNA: TGTGCCAGCAGCCAACAACAATGGGAGTCCTACGAGCAGTACTTC. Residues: CASSQQQWESYEQYF.

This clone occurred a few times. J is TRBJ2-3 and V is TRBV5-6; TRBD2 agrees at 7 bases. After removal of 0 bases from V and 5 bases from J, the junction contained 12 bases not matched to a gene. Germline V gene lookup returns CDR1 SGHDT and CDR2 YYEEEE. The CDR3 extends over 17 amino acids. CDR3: CASSLAGTGGRVDTQYF. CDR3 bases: TGTGCCAGCAGCTTGGCCGGAACGGGAGGCCGCGTAGATACGCAGTATTTT.

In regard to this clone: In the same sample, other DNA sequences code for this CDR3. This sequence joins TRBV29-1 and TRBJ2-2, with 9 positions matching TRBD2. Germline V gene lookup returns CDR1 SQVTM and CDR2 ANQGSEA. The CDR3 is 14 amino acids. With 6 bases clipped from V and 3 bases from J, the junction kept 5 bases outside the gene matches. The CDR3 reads CSVLAGVDTGELFF. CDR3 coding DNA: TGCAGCGTCTTAGCGGGAGTGGACACCGGGGAGCTGTTTTTT.

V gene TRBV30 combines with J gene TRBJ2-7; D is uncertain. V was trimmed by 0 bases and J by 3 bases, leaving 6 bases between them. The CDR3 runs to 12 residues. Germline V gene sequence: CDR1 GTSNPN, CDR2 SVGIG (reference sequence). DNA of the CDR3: TGTGCCTGGAGTGTTAGTCACTACGAGCAGTACTTC. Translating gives CAWSVSHYEQYF.

CDR3 coding DNA: TGTGCCACCAGCAGAGGCCCCGACAGAGGAGAGACCCAGTACTTC. Protein: CATSRGPDRGETQYF. This chain links TRBV15 with TRBJ2-5; tentatively, D is TRBD1 (5 bases). Germline values: CDR1 LNHNV, CDR2 YYDKDF (reference sequence). The V end was cut by 1 base, the J end by 4 bases, with 13 bases between. The CDR3 loop spans 15 amino acids.

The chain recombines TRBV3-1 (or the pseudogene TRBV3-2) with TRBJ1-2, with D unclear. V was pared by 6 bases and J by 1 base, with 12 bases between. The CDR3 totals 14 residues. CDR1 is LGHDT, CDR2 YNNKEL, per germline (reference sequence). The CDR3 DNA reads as TGTGCCAGCAGGAATCTCGGGATTAACTATGGCTACACCTTC. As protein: CASRNLGINYGYTF.

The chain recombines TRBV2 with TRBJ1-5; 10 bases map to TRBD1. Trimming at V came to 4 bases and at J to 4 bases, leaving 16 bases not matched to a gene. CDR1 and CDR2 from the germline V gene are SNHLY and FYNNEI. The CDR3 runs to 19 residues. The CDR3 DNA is TGTGCCAGCAGTGTCCAAATACCGGGACAGGGGTCTGGAAATCAGCCCCAGCATTTT. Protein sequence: CASSVQIPGQGSGNQPQHF.

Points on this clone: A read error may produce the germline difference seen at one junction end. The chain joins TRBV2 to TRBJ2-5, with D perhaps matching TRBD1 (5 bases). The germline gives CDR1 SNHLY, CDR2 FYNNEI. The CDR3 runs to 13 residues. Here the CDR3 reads CASTEGAQETQYF. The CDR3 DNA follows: TGTGCCAGCACTGAAGGGGCACAAGAGACCCAGTACTTC.

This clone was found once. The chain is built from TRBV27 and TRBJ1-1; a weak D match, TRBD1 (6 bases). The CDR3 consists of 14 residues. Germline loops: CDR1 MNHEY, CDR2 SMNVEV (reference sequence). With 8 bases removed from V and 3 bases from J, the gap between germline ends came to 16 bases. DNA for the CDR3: TGTGCCAGCGGCCCCGGGACACAATACACTGAAGCTTTCTTT. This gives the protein CASGPGTQYTEAFF.

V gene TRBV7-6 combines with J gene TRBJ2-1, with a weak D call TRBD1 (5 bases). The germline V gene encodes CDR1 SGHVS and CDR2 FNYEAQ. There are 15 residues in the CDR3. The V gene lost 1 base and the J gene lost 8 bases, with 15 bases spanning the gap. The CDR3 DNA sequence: TGTGCCAGCAGCTTAGACGAAGGGGATGTCCATGAGCAGTTCTTC. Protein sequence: CASSLDEGDVHEQFF.

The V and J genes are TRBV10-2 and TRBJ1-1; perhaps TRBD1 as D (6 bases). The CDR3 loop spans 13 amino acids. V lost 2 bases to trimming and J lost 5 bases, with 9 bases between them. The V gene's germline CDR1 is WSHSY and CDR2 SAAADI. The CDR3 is CASSENQGTEAFF. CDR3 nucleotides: TGCGCCAGCAGTGAGAATCAGGGGACTGAAGCTTTCTTT.

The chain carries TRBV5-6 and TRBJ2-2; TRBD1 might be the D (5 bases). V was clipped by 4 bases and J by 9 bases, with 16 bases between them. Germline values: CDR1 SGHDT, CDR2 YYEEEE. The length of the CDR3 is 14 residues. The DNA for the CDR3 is TGTGCCAGCAGCCAGACAGCCGGACATCGGGAGCTGTTTTTT. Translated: CASSQTAGHRELFF.

CDR3 DNA: TGTGCCAGCAGCTCAACAGGCTACGAGCAGTACGTC. Amino acid sequence: CASSSTGYEQYV. This chain uses TRBV11-1 with TRBJ2-7, with D perhaps TRBD1 (5 bases). CDR3 length: 12 residues. CDR1 is SGHAT and CDR2 is FQDESV in the germline V gene (reference sequence). V dropped 4 bases and J dropped 3 bases, with 7 bases sitting between them.

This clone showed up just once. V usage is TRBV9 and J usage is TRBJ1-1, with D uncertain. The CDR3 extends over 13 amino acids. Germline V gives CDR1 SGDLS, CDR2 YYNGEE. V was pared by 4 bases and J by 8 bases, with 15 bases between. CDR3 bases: TGTGCCAGCAGCCCCGGGGTATTGACAGAAGCTTTCTTT. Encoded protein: CASSPGVLTEAFF.

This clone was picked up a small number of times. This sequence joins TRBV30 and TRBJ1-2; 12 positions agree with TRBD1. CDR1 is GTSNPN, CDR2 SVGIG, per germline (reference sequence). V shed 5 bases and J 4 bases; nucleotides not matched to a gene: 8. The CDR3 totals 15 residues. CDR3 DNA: TGTGCCTGGTCCCTACCGGGACAGGGGGCCTATGGCTACACCTTC. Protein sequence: CAWSLPGQGAYGYTF. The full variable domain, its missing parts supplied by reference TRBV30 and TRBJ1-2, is SQTIHQWPATLVQPVGSPLSLECTVEGTSNPNLYWYRQAAGRGLQLLFYSVGIGQISSEVPQNLSASRPQDRQFILSSKKLLLSDSGFYLCAWSLPGQGAYGYTFGSGTRLTVV.

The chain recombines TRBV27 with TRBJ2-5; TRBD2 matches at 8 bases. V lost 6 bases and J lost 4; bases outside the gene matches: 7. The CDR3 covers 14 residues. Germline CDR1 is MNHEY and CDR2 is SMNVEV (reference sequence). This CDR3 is CASRGLEGLETQYF. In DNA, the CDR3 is TGTGCCAGCAGGGGACTAGAGGGTTTAGAGACCCAGTACTTC.

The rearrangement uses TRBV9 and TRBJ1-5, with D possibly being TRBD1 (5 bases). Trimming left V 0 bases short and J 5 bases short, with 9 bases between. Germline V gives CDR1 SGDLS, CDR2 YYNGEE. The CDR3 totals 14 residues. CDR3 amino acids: CASSVEAGYQPQHF. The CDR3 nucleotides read TGTGCCAGCAGCGTAGAGGCAGGGTATCAGCCCCAGCATTTT. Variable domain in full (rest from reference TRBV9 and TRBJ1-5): DSGVTQTPKHLITATGQRVTLRCSPRSGDLSVYWYQQSLDQGLQFLIQYYNGEERAKGNILERFSAQQFPDLHSELNLSSLELGDSALYFCASSVEAGYQPQHFGDGTRLSIL.